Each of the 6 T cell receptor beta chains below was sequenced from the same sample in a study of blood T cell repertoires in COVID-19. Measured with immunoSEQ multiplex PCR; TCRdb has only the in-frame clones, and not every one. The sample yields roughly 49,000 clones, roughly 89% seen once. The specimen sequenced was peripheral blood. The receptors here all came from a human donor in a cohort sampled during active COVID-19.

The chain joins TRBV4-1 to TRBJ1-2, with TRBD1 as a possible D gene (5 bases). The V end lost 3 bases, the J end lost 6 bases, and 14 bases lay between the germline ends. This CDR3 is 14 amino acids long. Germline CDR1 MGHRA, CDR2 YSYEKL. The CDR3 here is CASSHPVGGNGYTF. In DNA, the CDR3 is TGCGCCAGCAGCCACCCGGTTGGGGGGAATGGCTACACCTTC.

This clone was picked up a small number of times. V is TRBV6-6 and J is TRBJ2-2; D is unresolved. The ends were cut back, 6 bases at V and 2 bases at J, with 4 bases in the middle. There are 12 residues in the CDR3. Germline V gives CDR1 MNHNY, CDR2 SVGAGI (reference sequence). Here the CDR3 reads CASSRNTGELFF. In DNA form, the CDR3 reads TGTGCCAGCAGCCGTAACACCGGGGAGCTGTTTTTT.

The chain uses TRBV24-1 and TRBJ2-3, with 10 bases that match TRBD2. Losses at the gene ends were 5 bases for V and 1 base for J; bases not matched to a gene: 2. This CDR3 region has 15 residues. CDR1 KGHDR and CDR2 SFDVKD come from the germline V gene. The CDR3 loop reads CATSVGTSGTDTQYF. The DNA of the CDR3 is TGTGCCACCAGTGTAGGGACTAGCGGCACAGATACGCAGTATTTT.

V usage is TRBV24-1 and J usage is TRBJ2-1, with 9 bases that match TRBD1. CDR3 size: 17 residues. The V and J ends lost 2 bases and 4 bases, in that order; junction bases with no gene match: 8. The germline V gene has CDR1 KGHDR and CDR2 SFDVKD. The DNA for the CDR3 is TGTGCCACCAGTGATTCCTCCGGGACAGGGCTATACAATGAGCAGTTCTTC. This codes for CATSDSSGTGLYNEQFF.

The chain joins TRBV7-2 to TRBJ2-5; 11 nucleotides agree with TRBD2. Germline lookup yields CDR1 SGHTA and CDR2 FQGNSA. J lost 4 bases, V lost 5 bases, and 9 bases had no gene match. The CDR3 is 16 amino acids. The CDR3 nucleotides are TGTGCCAGCAGCCCAACTAGCGGGAGAGGCATAGAGACCCAGTACTTC. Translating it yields CASSPTSGRGIETQYF.

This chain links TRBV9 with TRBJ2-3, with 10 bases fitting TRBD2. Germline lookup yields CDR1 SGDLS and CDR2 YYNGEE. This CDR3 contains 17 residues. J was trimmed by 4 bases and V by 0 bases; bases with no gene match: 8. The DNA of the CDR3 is TGTGCCAGCAGCGTAGCCCAGCGGGAGGGGTCCCCAGATACGCAGTATTTT. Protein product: CASSVAQREGSPDTQYF.